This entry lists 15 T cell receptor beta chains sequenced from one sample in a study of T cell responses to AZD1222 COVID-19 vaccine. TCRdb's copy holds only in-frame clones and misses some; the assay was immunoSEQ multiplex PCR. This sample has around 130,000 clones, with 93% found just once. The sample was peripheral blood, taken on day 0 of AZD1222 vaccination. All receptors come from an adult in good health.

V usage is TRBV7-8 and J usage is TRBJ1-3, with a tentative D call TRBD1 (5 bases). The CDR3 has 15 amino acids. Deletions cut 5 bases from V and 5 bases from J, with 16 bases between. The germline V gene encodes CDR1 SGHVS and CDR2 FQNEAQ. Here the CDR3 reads CASSLQGYPRNTIYF. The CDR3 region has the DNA TGTGCCAGCAGCCTTCAGGGCTACCCGCGAAACACCATATATTTT.

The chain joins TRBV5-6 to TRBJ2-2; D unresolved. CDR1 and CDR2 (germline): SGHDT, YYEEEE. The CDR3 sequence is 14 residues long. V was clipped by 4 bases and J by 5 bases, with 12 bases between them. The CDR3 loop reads CASSLLGFTGELFF. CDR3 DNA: TGTGCCAGCAGCCTGTTGGGATTTACCGGGGAGCTGTTTTTT.

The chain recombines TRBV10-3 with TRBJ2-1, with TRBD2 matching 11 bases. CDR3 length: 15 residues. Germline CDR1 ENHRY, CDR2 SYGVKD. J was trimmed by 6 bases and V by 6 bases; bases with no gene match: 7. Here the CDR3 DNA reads TGTGCCATCAGCCATAGCGGGGGGGCTGCCAATGAGCAGTTCTTC. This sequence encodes CAISHSGGAANEQFF.

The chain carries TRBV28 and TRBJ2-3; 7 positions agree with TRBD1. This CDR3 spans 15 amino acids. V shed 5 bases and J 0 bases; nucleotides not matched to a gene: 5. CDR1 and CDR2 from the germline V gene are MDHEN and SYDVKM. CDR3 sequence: CASSGTATSTDTQYF. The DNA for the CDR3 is TGTGCCAGCAGTGGGACAGCCACTAGCACAGATACGCAGTATTTT.

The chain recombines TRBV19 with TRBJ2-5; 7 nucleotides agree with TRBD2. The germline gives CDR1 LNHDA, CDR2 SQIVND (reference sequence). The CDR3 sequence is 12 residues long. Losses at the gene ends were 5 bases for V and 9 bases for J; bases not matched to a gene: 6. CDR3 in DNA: TGTGCCAGTAGTCCCAGGGAGGGCCCCCAGTACTTC. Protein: CASSPREGPQYF.

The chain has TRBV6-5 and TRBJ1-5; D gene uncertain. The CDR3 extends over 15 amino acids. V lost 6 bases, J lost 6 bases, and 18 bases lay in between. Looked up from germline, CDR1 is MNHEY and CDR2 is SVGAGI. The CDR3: CASSPVTPSGQPQHF. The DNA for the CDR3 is TGTGCCAGCAGCCCGGTGACACCTTCTGGTCAGCCCCAGCATTTT.

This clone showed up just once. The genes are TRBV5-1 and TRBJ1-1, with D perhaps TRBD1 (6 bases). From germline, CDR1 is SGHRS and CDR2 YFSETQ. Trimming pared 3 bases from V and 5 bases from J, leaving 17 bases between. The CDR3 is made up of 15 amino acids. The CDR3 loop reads CASSSRTARGTEAFF. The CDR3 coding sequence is TGCGCCAGCAGCTCCAGGACAGCCCGGGGGACTGAAGCTTTCTTT.

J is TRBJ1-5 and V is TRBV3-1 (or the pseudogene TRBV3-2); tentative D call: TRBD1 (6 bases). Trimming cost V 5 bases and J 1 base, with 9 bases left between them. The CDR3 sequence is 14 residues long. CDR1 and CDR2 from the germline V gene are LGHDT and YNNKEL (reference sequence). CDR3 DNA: TGTGCCAGCAGCGAGACAGGCAGCAATCAGCCCCAGCATTTT. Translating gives CASSETGSNQPQHF.

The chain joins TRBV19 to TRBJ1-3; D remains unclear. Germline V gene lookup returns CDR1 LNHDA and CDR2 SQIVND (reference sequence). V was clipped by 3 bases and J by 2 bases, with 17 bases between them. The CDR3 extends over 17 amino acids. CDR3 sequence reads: CASSIGYARETGNTIYF. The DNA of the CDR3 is TGTGCCAGTAGTATCGGATATGCGCGGGAGACTGGAAACACCATATATTTT.

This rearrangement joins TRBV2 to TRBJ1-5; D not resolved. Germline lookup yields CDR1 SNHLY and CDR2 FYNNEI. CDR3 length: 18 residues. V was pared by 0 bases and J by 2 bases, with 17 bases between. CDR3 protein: CASSEARERLGGNQPQHF. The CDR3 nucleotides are TGTGCCAGCAGTGAAGCCCGGGAACGTTTAGGAGGCAATCAGCCCCAGCATTTT.

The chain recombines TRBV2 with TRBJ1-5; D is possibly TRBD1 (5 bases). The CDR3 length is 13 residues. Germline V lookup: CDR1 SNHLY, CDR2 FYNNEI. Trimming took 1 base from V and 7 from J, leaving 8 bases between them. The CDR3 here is CASSEVGTQPQHF. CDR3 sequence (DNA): TGTGCCAGCAGTGAAGTCGGGACCCAGCCCCAGCATTTT.

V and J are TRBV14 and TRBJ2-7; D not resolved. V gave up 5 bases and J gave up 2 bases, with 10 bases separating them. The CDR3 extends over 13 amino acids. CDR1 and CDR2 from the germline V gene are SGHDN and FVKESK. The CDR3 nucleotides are TGTGCCAGCAGCTTCGACGGTCCCTACGAGCAGTACTTC. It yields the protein CASSFDGPYEQYF.

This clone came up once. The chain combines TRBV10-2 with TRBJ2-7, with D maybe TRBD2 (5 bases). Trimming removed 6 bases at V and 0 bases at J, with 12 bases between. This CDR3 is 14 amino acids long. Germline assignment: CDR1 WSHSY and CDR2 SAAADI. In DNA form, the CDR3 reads TGCGCCAGCAGACGGACTGTGAGCTCCTACGAGCAGTACTTC. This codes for CASRRTVSSYEQYF.

Here the CDR3 reads CATGGGSSYNSPLHF. The CDR3 DNA is TGTGCCACCGGGGGGGGAAGCTCCTATAATTCACCCCTCCACTTT. V usage is TRBV2 and J usage is TRBJ1-6; D is possibly TRBD1 (5 bases). From germline, CDR1 is SNHLY and CDR2 FYNNEI. This CDR3 region has 15 residues. Deletions cut 10 bases from V and 0 bases from J, with 13 bases between.

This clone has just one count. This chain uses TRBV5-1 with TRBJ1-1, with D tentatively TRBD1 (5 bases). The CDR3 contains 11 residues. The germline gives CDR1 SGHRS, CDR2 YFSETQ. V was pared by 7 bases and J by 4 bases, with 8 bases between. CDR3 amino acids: CASSGFTEAFF. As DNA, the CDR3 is TGCGCCAGCTCAGGGTTCACTGAAGCTTTCTTT.